Listed below are T cell receptor beta chains from one sample, sequenced in a study of cytomegalovirus exposure and HLA in healthy donors. Method: immunoSEQ multiplex PCR; TCRdb's copy keeps in-frame clones and lacks some. The data hold 60,000 to 75,000 clones, with 60% to 75% observed a single time. The sequencing sample was made of PBMCs. These receptors were obtained from a woman between 55 and 75 years old in good health and CMV-seropositive. CDR3s include the opening cysteine and the closing phenylalanine or tryptophan. The D gene is left open where the match is weak.

V | D | CDR3
TRBV18 | - | CASSRASSNQPQHF
TRBV9 | - | CASSVEGYTEAFF
TRBV9 | TRBD1 | CASSTSTGFGTEAFF
TRBV19 | TRBD2 | CATSGGAYTGELFF
TRBV6-5 | - | CASSPQGSGNTIYF
TRBV6-1 | - | CASSVFRGGTDTQYF
TRBV2 | TRBD1 | CASSRQGNYGYTF
TRBV12-5 | - | CASGPDSAAGEQFF
TRBV6-6 | - | CASSSPGATGELFF
TRBV14 | - | CASSQGQYNSPLHF
TRBV10-3 | TRBD1 | CAISEGQGANTGELFF
TRBV19 | - | CATSWRGDANYGYTF
TRBV6-1 | TRBD2 | CASRLAAHNEQFF
TRBV9 | - | CASSVGHLQETQYF
TRBV19 | TRBD2 | CASRGLAGASTQYF
TRBV4-2 | - | CASSRTDRNNQPQHF
TRBV2 | - | CASSRGIGETQYF
TRBV7-8 | - | CASSLAGGAGNQPQHF
TRBV9 | - | CASSVDSGGTDTQYF
TRBV6-5 | - | CASRGVGTEAFF
TRBV9 | TRBD2 | CASSPVRLAAGAQYF
TRBV6-5 | TRBD1 | CASRTTGGRNTEAFF
TRBV5-4 | - | CASSFSLTGELFF
TRBV4-2 | TRBD2 | CASSQESGVAYNEQFF
TRBV19 | - | CASSIDRQGGQPQHF
TRBV5-1 | - | CASSPRPGDNTEAFF
TRBV6-5 | TRBD1 | CASSWDSGGLGTEAFF
TRBV25-1 | - | CASSDPPEDGNTIYF
TRBV12-5 | TRBD2 | CASGTGLAGLGEQFF
TRBV7-2 | - | CASSLSFDYGYTF
TRBV5-1 | - | CASSPSTNTEAFF
TRBV5-1 | - | CASSLTGDSNQPQHF
TRBV29-1 | TRBD1 | CSAGQENTEAFF
TRBV15 | TRBD2 | CATSRDGTSQETQYF
TRBV10-1 | - | CASSESGATHEQFF
TRBV5-4 | TRBD2 | CASSPSGGEYNEQFF
TRBV15 | TRBD2 | CATSRGLAIEQFF
TRBV7-2 | - | CASSVSRVGNTIYF
TRBV19 | - | CASSILPGTDTQYF
TRBV10-3 | - | CAISPGHSNQPQHF
TRBV5-1 | - | CASSLASSTIAFF
TRBV10-3 | TRBD1 | CAISEDPGTGSGYTF
TRBV6-1 | - | CASSGGRGGEQWTIYF
TRBV29-1 | TRBD1 | CSVELGGFEAFF
TRBV7-8 | TRBD1 | CASSSPGRTGTDEQYF
TRBV27 | - | CASSPGRGNQPQHF
TRBV11-2 | - | CASSLVGHYEQYF
TRBV5-1 | - | CASSLAFDGYTF
TRBV11-1 | - | CASSTRTVRNTGELFF
TRBV18 | TRBD1 | CASSPHQGGGETQYF
TRBV2 | - | CASSANGLGFGNTIYF
TRBV30 | - | CAWSVTQANSPLHF
TRBV5-4 | TRBD1 | CASSHQTGGNTIYF
TRBV2 | TRBD1 | CARGIGTGNEKLFF